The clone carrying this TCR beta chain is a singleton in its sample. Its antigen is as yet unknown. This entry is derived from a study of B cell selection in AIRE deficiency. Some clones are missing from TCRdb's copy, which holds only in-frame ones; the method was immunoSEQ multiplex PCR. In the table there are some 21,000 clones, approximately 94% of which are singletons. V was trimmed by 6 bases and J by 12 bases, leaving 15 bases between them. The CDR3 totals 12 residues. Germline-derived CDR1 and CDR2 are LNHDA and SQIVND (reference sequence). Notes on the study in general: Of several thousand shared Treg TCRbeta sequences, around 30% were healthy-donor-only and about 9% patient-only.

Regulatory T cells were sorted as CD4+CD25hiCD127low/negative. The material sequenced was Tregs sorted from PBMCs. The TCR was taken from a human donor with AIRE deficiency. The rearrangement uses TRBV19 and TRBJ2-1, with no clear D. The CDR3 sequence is CASRSSGWTQFF. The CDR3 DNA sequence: TGTGCCAGTAGATCATCCGGCTGGACGCAGTTCTTC.